The sequence of this T cell receptor (beta chain) was determined in a study of graft-versus-host responses after intestinal transplantation. Across the whole study: Every recipient had anti-thymocyte globulin induction and 2 to 4 years of tacrolimus plus steroids.

This clone counts as medium-sized (0.01 to 0.1%). Its target is not known. The identical CDR3 is also encoded by other nucleotide sequences in the sample. Lymphocytes (intraepithelial and lamina propria) were released by processing the graft tissue. Measured with immunoSEQ multiplex PCR; TCRdb has only the in-frame clones, and not every one. This sample has tens of thousands of clones; around three quarters occur once, and the top ten carry under 4%. Regarding the study as a whole: Recipient marrow showed GvH clones, some seen first in ileum or blood. GvH clone levels peaked in circulation, and this peak was associated with early post-transplant HvG declines.

Germline assignment: CDR1 SQVTM and CDR2 ANQGSEA. This CDR3 is built from 12 residues. Trimming took off 7 bases at V and 5 bases at J, with 14 bases between the two ends. Sequenced material: ileum tissue, taken 12 days after intestinal transplant. This chain joins TRBV29-1 and TRBJ1-2; D is unclear. The sequence came from a human patient who received an intestinal transplant, so some T cells may come from the graft donor. The CDR3 is CSGGSESYGYTF. In DNA, the CDR3 is TGCAGCGGAGGGTCCGAGTCTTATGGCTACACCTTC.